This TCR beta chain was observed in a study of blood T cell repertoires in COVID-19. Study in general: The United States, Italy and Spain provided the acute and convalescent COVID-19 samples. The cDNA or gDNA used as material had been derived from T cells, B-cell-depleted T cells, or PBMCs.

In the authors' methods: Reference gene primers were amplified, and this amplification served to estimate nucleated cell counts. Assay used: immunoSEQ multiplex PCR; TCRdb lists only in-frame clones, some missing. That table gives V, J and clone size, and the DNA gave D and trimming. The sample lists 130,000 or so clones; approximately 86% were seen once. This sequence originates from a woman between 45 and 60 years old who had recovered from COVID-19. Sequencing was carried out using peripheral blood.

The CDR3 spells CASSLDKSTGELFF. In DNA form, the CDR3 reads TGTGCCAGCAGCTTGGACAAGAGCACCGGGGAGCTGTTTTTT. The gene calls are TRBV7-2 and TRBJ2-2, with TRBD1 as a possible D gene (5 bases). This CDR3 region has 14 residues. V lost 3 bases and J 4 bases, leaving 9 bases between the germline ends. CDR1 is SGHTA, CDR2 FQGNSA, per germline.